This TCR beta chain derives from a study of radiotherapy plus CTLA-4 blockade in lung cancer. People whose metastatic non-small-cell lung cancer was chemo-refractory got focal radiation along with CTLA-4 blockade by ipilimumab. The data were produced by immunoSEQ multiplex PCR, yet TCRdb's version contains in-frame clones alone and is incomplete. The sample lists over 60,000 clones, more than 75% seen once, with about 38% in the top ten. The J segment lost 3 bases and the V segment lost 4 bases, leaving 8 bases of the junction unmatched. Germline V gene sequence: CDR1 SGHRS, CDR2 YFSETQ. The CDR3 spans 17 residues. Regarding the study as a whole: After treatment with radiotherapy plus ipilimumab, TCR clones that came from the tumor expanded in blood.

Remarks on this clone: The antigen remains unidentified.

V gene TRBV5-1 combines with J gene TRBJ2-1, with 12 bases lining up with TRBD2. The receptor was derived from a human donor with non-small cell lung cancer that progressed on radiotherapy plus ipilimumab. The source material was peripheral blood, sampled from a patient treated with radiotherapy plus ipilimumab. The CDR3 protein is CASSLERLAGVYNEQFF. In DNA form, the CDR3 reads TGCGCCAGCAGCCTTGAACGACTAGCGGGGGTCTACAATGAGCAGTTCTTC. The whole variable domain, remainder taken from reference TRBV5-1 and TRBJ2-1, is KAGVTQTPRYLIKTRGQQVTLSCSPISGHRSVSWYQQTPGQGLQFLFEYFSETQRNKGNFPGRFSGRQFSNSRSEMNVSTLELGDSALYLCASSLERLAGVYNEQFFGPGTRLTVL.